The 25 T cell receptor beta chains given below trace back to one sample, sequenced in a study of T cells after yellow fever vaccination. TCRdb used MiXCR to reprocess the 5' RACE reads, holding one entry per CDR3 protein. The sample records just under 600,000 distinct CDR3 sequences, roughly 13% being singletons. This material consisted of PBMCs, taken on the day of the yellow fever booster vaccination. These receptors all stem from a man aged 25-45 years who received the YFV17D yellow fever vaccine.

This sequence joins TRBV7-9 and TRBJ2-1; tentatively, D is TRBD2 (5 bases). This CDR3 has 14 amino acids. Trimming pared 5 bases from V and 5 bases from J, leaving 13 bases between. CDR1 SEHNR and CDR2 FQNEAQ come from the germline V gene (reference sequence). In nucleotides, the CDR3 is TGTGCCAGCAGCCCGGACGGACTGAACAATGAGCAGTTCTTC. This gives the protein CASSPDGLNNEQFF.

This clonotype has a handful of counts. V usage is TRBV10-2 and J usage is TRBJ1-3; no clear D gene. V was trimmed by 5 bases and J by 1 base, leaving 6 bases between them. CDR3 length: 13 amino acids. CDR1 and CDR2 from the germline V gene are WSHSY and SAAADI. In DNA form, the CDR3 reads TGCGCCAGCAGTAACGAATCTGGAAACACCATATATTTT. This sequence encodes CASSNESGNTIYF.

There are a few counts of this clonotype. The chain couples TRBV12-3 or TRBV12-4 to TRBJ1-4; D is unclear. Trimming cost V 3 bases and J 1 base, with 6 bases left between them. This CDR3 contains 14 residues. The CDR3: CASSFAGTNEKLFF. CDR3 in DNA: TGTGCCAGCAGTTTCGCAGGAACTAATGAAAAACTGTTTTTT.

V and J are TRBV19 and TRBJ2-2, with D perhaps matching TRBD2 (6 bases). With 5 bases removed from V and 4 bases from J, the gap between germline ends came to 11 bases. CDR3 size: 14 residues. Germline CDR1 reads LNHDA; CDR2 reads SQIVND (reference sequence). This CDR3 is CASSPLSGTGELFF. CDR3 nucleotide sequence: TGTGCCAGTAGTCCCCTTAGCGGCACCGGGGAGCTGTTTTTT. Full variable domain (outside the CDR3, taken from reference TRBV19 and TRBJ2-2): DGGITQSPKYLFRKEGQNVTLSCEQNLNHDAMYWYRQDPGQGLRLIYYSQIVNDFQKGDIAEGYSVSREKKESFPLTVTSAQKNPTAFYLCASSPLSGTGELFFGEGSRLTVL.

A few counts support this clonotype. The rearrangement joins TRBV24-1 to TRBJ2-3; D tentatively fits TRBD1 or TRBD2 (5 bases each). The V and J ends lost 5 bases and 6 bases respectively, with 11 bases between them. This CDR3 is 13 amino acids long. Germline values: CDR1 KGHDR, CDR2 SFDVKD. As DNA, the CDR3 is TGTGCCACCAGTGGGGCAGGGAGTGATACGCAGTATTTT. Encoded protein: CATSGAGSDTQYF.

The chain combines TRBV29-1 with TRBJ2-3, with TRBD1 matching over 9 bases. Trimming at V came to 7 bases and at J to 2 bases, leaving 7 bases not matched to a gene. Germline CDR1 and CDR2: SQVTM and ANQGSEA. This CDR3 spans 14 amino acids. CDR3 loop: CSGAGTGNTDTQYF. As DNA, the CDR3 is TGCAGCGGCGCCGGGACAGGGAACACAGATACGCAGTATTTT.

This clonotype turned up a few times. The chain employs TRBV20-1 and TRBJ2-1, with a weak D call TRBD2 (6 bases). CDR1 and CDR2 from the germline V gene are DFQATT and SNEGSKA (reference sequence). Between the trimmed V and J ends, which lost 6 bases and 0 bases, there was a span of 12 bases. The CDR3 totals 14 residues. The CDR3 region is CSAGDFRSYNEQFF. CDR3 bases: TGCAGTGCAGGGGACTTCCGCTCCTACAATGAGCAGTTCTTC.

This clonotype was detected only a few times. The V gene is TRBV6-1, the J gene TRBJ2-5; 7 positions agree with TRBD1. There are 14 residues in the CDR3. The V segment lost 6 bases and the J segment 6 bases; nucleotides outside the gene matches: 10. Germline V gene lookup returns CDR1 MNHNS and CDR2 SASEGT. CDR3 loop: CASSTTTGIKTQYF. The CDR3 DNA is TGTGCCAGCAGCACAACGACAGGGATTAAGACCCAGTACTTC.

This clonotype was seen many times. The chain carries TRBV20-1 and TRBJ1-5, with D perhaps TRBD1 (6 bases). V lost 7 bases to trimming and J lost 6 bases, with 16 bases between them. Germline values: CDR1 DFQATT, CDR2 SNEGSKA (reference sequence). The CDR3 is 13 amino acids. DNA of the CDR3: TGCAGTGGTGATACAGGGCTTGGTCAGCCCCAGCATTTT. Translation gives CSGDTGLGQPQHF.

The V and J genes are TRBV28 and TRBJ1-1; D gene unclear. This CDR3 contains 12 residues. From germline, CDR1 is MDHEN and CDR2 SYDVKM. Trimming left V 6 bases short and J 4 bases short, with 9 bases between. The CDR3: CASSRTSTEAFF. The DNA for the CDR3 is TGTGCCAGCAGCCGGACTTCCACTGAAGCTTTCTTT.

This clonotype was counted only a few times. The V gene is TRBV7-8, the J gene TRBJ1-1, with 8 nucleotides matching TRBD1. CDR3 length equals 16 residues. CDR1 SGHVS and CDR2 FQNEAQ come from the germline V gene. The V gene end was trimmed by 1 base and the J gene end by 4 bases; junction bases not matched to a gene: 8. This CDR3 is CASSLDGQGASTEAFF. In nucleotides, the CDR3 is TGTGCCAGCAGCTTAGATGGGCAGGGGGCGTCCACTGAAGCTTTCTTT.

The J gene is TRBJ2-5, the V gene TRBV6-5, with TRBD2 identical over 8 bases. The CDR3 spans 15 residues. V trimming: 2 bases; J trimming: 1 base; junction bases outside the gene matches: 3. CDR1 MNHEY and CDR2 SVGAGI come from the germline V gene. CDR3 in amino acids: CASSYQTSVQETQYF. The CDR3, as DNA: TGTGCCAGCAGTTACCAGACTAGCGTCCAAGAGACCCAGTACTTC.

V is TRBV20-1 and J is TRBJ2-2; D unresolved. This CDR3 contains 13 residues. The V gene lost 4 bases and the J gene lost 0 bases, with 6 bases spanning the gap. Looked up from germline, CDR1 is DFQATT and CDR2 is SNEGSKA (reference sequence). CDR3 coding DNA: TGCAGTGCTACAACTACGAACACCGGGGAGCTGTTTTTT. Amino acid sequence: CSATTTNTGELFF.

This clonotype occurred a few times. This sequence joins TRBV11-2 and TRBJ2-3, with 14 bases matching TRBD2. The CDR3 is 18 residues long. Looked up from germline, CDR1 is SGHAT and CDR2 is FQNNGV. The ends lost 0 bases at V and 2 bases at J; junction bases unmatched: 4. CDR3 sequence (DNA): TGTGCCAGCAGCTTAGATATGACTAGCGGGAGGGTCACAGATACGCAGTATTTT. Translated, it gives CASSLDMTSGRVTDTQYF.

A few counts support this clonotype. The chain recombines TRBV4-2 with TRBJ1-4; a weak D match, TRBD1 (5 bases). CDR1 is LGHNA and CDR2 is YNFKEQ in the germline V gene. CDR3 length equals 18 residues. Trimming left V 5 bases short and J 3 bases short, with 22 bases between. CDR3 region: CASSEDGSLLGPNEKLFF. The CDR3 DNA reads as TGTGCCAGCAGCGAGGACGGCTCTCTCCTGGGACCTAATGAAAAACTGTTTTTT.

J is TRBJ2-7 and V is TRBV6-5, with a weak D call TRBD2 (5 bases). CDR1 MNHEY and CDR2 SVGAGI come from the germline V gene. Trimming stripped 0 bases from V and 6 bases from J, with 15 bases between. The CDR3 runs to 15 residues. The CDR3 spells CASSYSPGILGEQYF. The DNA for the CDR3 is TGTGCCAGCAGTTACTCGCCCGGGATCCTCGGCGAGCAGTACTTC.

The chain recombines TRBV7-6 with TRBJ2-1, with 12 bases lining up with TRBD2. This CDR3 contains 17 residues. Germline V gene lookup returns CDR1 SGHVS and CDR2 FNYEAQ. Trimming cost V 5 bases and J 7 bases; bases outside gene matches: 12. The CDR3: CASSPPGLAGTGNEQFF. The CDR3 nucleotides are TGTGCCAGCAGCCCCCCTGGACTAGCGGGAACCGGGAATGAGCAGTTCTTC.

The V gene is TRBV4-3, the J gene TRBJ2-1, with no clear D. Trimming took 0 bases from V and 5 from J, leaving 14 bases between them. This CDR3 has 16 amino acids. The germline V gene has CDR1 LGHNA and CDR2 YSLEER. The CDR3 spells CASSQDGPLPNNEQFF. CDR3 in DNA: TGCGCCAGCAGCCAAGATGGCCCCCTGCCGAACAATGAGCAGTTCTTC.

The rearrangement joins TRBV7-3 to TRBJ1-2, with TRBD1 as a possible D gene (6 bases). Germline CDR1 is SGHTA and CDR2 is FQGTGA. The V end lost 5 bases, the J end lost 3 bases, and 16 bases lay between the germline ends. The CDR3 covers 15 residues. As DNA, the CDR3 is TGTGCCAGCAGCCCTAGGGGGGCCCCGGACTATGGCTACACCTTC. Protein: CASSPRGAPDYGYTF.

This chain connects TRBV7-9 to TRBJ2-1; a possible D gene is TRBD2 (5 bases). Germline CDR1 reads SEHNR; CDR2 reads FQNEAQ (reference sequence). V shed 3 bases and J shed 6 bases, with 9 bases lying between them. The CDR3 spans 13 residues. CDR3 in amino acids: CASSLLGSNEQFF. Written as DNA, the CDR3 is TGTGCCAGCAGCTTGCTGGGGAGCAATGAGCAGTTCTTC.

This chain's CDR3 is CASSQGLANTEAFF. The DNA for the CDR3 is TGCGCCAGCAGCCAAGGTTTAGCGAACACTGAAGCTTTCTTT. The gene calls are TRBV4-3 and TRBJ1-1; D uncertain. The CDR3 consists of 14 residues. Trimming took off 1 base at V and 1 base at J, with 7 bases between the two ends. Germline CDR1 LGHNA, CDR2 YSLEER.

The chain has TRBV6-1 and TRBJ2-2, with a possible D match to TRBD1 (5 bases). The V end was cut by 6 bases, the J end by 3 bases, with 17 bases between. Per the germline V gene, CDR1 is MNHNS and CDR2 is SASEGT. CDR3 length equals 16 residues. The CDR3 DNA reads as TGTGCCAGCAGGCCAGGGATGGGGAAGGACACCGGGGAGCTGTTTTTT. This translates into CASRPGMGKDTGELFF.

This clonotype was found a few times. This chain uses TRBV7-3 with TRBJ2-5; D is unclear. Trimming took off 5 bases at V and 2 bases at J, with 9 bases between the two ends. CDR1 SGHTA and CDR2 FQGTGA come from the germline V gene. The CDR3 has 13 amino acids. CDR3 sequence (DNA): TGTGCCAGCAGCCGAACTAAGCAAGAGACCCAGTACTTC. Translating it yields CASSRTKQETQYF.

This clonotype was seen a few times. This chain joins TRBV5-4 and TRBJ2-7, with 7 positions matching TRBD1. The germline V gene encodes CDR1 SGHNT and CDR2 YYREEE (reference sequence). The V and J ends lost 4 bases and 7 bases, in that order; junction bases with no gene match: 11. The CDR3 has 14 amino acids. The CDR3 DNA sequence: TGTGCCAGCAGCAAGGAGCAGGGGGTTGGGGAGCAGTACTTC. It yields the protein CASSKEQGVGEQYF.

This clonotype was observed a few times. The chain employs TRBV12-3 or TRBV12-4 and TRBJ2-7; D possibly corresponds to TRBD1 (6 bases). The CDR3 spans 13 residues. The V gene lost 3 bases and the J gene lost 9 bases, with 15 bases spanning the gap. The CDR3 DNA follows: TGTGCCAGCAGTTTGGGACAATTTCCCTCGCAGTACTTC. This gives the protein CASSLGQFPSQYF.